A selection of T cell receptor beta chains follows, all from one sample in a study of regulatory T cells in long-lasting Graves disease. TCRdb reanalysed the multiplex PCR reads using MiXCR and keeps one entry per CDR3 protein. The table shows about 460,000 distinct CDR3 sequences, with 22% occurring only once. Sequencing was performed on peripheral blood mononuclear cells (PBMCs), taken when the disease was refractory, from a patient treated with antithyroid drugs. These receptors originate from a female donor with Graves disease. The CDR3 runs from the conserved cysteine through the conserved F or W. D genes are given only for firm matches. The size field is filled for only some rows; it gives once, few, many or a size class.

V gene: TRBV6-1; clone size: many; J gene: TRBJ1-5; D gene: .; CDR3 protein: CASRPEPRGEQPQHF; CDR3 DNA: TGTGCCAGTCGTCCTGAGCCAAGGGGAGAACAGCCCCAGCATTTT
V gene: TRBV4-3; clone size: .; J gene: TRBJ2-2; D gene: TRBD1; CDR3 protein: CASSQRTGTYTGELFF; CDR3 DNA: TGCGCCAGCAGCCAGAGGACAGGGACCTACACCGGGGAGCTGTTTTTT
V gene: TRBV18; clone size: few; J gene: TRBJ2-7; D gene: TRBD2; CDR3 protein: CASSRPGTSGSYEQYF; CDR3 DNA: TGTGCCAGCTCACGGCCCGGGACTAGCGGTTCCTACGAGCAGTACTTC
V gene: TRBV2; clone size: many; J gene: TRBJ1-2; D gene: .; CDR3 protein: CAYIPQPTNYGYTF; CDR3 DNA: TGTGCCTATATACCCCAGCCAACTAACTATGGCTACACCTTC
V gene: TRBV19; clone size: .; J gene: TRBJ2-2; D gene: .; CDR3 protein: CASRVPGRNTGELFF; CDR3 DNA: TGTGCCAGTAGAGTCCCGGGACGGAACACCGGGGAGCTGTTTTTT
V gene: TRBV7-2; clone size: once; J gene: TRBJ2-1; D gene: .; CDR3 protein: CASSLWVLEGNEQFF; CDR3 DNA: TGTGCCAGCAGCTTATGGGTTCTCGAAGGCAATGAGCAGTTCTTC
V gene: TRBV2; clone size: few; J gene: TRBJ2-3; D gene: .; CDR3 protein: CASRREPSTDTQYF; CDR3 DNA: TGTGCCAGCAGACGGGAACCATCTACAGATACGCAGTATTTT
V gene: TRBV30; clone size: few; J gene: TRBJ1-5; D gene: .; CDR3 protein: CAWSVGGSSQPQHF; CDR3 DNA: TGTGCCTGGAGTGTAGGGGGGTCGTCTCAGCCCCAGCATTTT
V gene: TRBV5-1; clone size: .; J gene: TRBJ2-2; D gene: .; CDR3 protein: CASRRTVANTGELFF; CDR3 DNA: TGCGCCAGTAGACGGACAGTCGCGAACACCGGGGAGCTGTTTTTT
V gene: TRBV7-2; clone size: many; J gene: TRBJ1-5; D gene: .; CDR3 protein: CASRAASNQPQHF; CDR3 DNA: TGTGCCAGCAGGGCAGCTAGCAATCAGCCCCAGCATTTT
V gene: TRBV7-2; clone size: many; J gene: TRBJ2-7; D gene: .; CDR3 protein: CASSQGVSPAYEQYF; CDR3 DNA: TGTGCCAGCAGCCAAGGGGTCTCCCCCGCCTACGAGCAGTACTTC
V gene: TRBV20-1; clone size: few; J gene: TRBJ2-5; D gene: TRBD1; CDR3 protein: CSAIQGVLGETQYF; CDR3 DNA: TGCAGTGCTATCCAGGGGGTCTTGGGAGAGACCCAGTACTTC
V gene: TRBV28; clone size: many; J gene: TRBJ1-5; D gene: .; CDR3 protein: CASSLFQQPQHF; CDR3 DNA: TGTGCCAGCAGTTTATTCCAACAGCCCCAGCATTTT
V gene: TRBV29-1; clone size: .; J gene: TRBJ1-1; D gene: .; CDR3 protein: CSVLIGTTEAFF; CDR3 DNA: TGCAGCGTGTTAATCGGGACCACTGAAGCTTTCTTT
V gene: TRBV7-8; clone size: many; J gene: TRBJ1-1; D gene: TRBD1; CDR3 protein: CASSHRRDRSTEAFF; CDR3 DNA: TGTGCCAGCAGCCATCGGCGGGACAGATCTACTGAAGCTTTCTTT
V gene: TRBV27; clone size: .; J gene: TRBJ2-2; D gene: .; CDR3 protein: CASSPGRFAGELFF; CDR3 DNA: TGTGCCAGCTCACCGGGAAGGTTTGCCGGGGAGCTGTTTTTT
V gene: TRBV19; clone size: .; J gene: TRBJ1-2; D gene: TRBD1; CDR3 protein: CASSMLDRPYSHRDYGYTF; CDR3 DNA: TGTGCCAGTAGTATGTTGGACAGGCCCTACTCTCATCGGGACTATGGCTACACCTTC
V gene: TRBV19; clone size: .; J gene: TRBJ2-2; D gene: TRBD2; CDR3 protein: CASRVAGNTGELFF; CDR3 DNA: TGTGCCAGTAGGGTAGCGGGGAACACCGGGGAGCTGTTTTTT
V gene: TRBV12-3/TRBV12-4; clone size: many; J gene: TRBJ1-1; D gene: TRBD1; CDR3 protein: CASSTGTGGTEAFF; CDR3 DNA: TGTGCCAGCAGTACCGGGACAGGGGGGACTGAAGCTTTCTTT
V gene: TRBV30; clone size: .; J gene: TRBJ2-2; D gene: .; CDR3 protein: CAWSALHTGELFF; CDR3 DNA: TGTGCCTGGAGTGCCCTTCACACCGGGGAGCTGTTTTTT
V gene: TRBV19; clone size: many; J gene: TRBJ1-1; D gene: .; CDR3 protein: CASSFGQTNTEAFF; CDR3 DNA: TGTGCCAGTAGTTTCGGACAGACGAACACTGAAGCTTTCTTT
V gene: TRBV29-1; clone size: .; J gene: TRBJ2-2; D gene: TRBD2; CDR3 protein: CSVGLAGQAAEELFF; CDR3 DNA: TGCAGCGTGGGACTAGCGGGTCAAGCGGCTGAGGAGCTGTTTTTT
V gene: TRBV7-9; clone size: few; J gene: TRBJ2-7; D gene: .; CDR3 protein: CASSLGLEEQYF; CDR3 DNA: TGTGCCAGCAGCTTAGGACTCGAGGAGCAGTACTTC
V gene: TRBV6-1; clone size: many; J gene: TRBJ2-7; D gene: TRBD1; CDR3 protein: CASSPGTVNPYEQYF; CDR3 DNA: TGTGCCAGCAGTCCCGGGACAGTGAACCCCTACGAGCAGTACTTC
V gene: TRBV6-1; clone size: many; J gene: TRBJ2-7; D gene: TRBD1; CDR3 protein: CASSRTGDSDYSYEQYF; CDR3 DNA: TGTGCCAGCAGTCGGACAGGGGACTCGGACTATTCCTACGAGCAGTACTTC
V gene: TRBV20-1; clone size: few; J gene: TRBJ2-7; D gene: TRBD2; CDR3 protein: CSARDRRRGSYEQYF; CDR3 DNA: TGCAGTGCTAGAGATAGGCGGCGCGGGAGTTACGAGCAGTACTTC
V gene: TRBV12-3/TRBV12-4; clone size: many; J gene: TRBJ1-5; D gene: TRBD1; CDR3 protein: CASSKEGTGGVSNQPQHF; CDR3 DNA: TGTGCCAGCAGCAAAGAGGGGACAGGGGGCGTGAGCAATCAGCCCCAGCATTTT
V gene: TRBV6-2/TRBV6-3; clone size: .; J gene: TRBJ2-5; D gene: TRBD2; CDR3 protein: CGSSLPGLAGGMQETQYF; CDR3 DNA: TGTGGCAGCAGTCTCCCCGGACTAGCGGGAGGGATGCAAGAGACCCAGTACTTC
V gene: TRBV28; clone size: .; J gene: TRBJ2-6; D gene: TRBD2; CDR3 protein: CASSWGLGFSGANVLTF; CDR3 DNA: TGTGCCAGCAGTTGGGGACTAGGTTTCTCTGGGGCCAACGTCCTGACTTTC
V gene: TRBV30; clone size: .; J gene: TRBJ2-7; D gene: .; CDR3 protein: CAWSQGHYEQYF; CDR3 DNA: TGTGCCTGGAGCCAAGGACACTACGAGCAGTACTTC
V gene: TRBV27; clone size: .; J gene: TRBJ2-2; D gene: .; CDR3 protein: CASSLSSGAELFF; CDR3 DNA: TGTGCCAGCAGTTTATCTTCAGGGGCCGAGCTGTTTTTT
V gene: TRBV10-3; clone size: many; J gene: TRBJ1-1; D gene: TRBD1; CDR3 protein: CAISESQGGAMNTEAFF; CDR3 DNA: TGTGCCATCAGTGAGTCTCAGGGGGGCGCGATGAACACTGAAGCTTTCTTT
V gene: TRBV5-6; clone size: .; J gene: TRBJ2-7; D gene: .; CDR3 protein: CASSLGSRSYEQYF; CDR3 DNA: TGTGCCAGCAGCTTGGGTAGCCGGTCCTACGAGCAGTACTTC
V gene: TRBV7-9; clone size: .; J gene: TRBJ1-2; D gene: TRBD1; CDR3 protein: CASSQSGTGGPEGYTF; CDR3 DNA: TGTGCCAGCAGCCAATCCGGGACAGGGGGCCCGGAGGGCTACACCTTC
V gene: TRBV27; clone size: many; J gene: TRBJ1-1; D gene: .; CDR3 protein: CASSIRTAMNTEAFF; CDR3 DNA: TGTGCCAGCAGCATACGGACAGCCATGAACACTGAAGCTTTCTTT
V gene: TRBV6-2/TRBV6-3; clone size: many; J gene: TRBJ1-4; D gene: TRBD1; CDR3 protein: CASSYTTGFGEKLFF; CDR3 DNA: TGTGCCAGCAGTTACACGACAGGGTTTGGTGAAAAACTGTTTTTT
V gene: TRBV6-2/TRBV6-3; clone size: .; J gene: TRBJ2-1; D gene: .; CDR3 protein: CASSSSRVGLIYNEQFF; CDR3 DNA: TGTGCCAGCAGTTCTTCTCGGGTGGGACTCATCTACAATGAGCAGTTCTTC
V gene: TRBV7-9; clone size: many; J gene: TRBJ1-2; D gene: .; CDR3 protein: CASSFLTGTDGYTF; CDR3 DNA: TGTGCCAGCAGCTTCCTAACAGGGACGGATGGCTACACCTTC
V gene: TRBV29-1; clone size: few; J gene: TRBJ2-2; D gene: TRBD1; CDR3 protein: CSVEPTGDGGELFF; CDR3 DNA: TGCAGCGTTGAACCTACAGGGGACGGCGGGGAGCTGTTTTTT
V gene: TRBV9; clone size: .; J gene: TRBJ1-2; D gene: .; CDR3 protein: CASSLSLIGSYGYTF; CDR3 DNA: TGTGCCAGCAGCTTATCCTTGATAGGATCCTATGGCTACACCTTC